This TCR beta chain was documented in a study of T cell responses to AZD1222 COVID-19 vaccine. This CDR3 is 12 amino acids long. Germline CDR1 LNHDA, CDR2 SQIVND (reference sequence). V lost 3 bases and J 13 bases, leaving 15 bases between the germline ends. Generated by immunoSEQ multiplex PCR, the TCRdb table keeps only in-frame clones and is missing some. The sample yields 110,000 to 150,000 clones, more than 85% seen once. The V gene is TRBV19, the J gene TRBJ1-2, with D hard to call. This TCR came from an adult in good health. The specimen was peripheral blood, collected on day 0 of AZD1222 vaccination. CDR3 DNA sequence: TGTGCCAGTAGTATCGTGAGTTTCAGACCCACCTTC. This translates into CASSIVSFRPTF.